The 32 T cell receptor beta chains below all came from one sample that was sequenced in a study of shared clonotypes between healthy human individuals. Libraries were prepared by immunoSEQ multiplex PCR; TCRdb keeps only in-frame clonotypes and omits some of them. The top ten hold approximately 1.3% of the sample, which has over a million clones, about three quarters seen once. The sample comprised memory CD4+ T cells sorted from blood. Subset noted: CD45RA-negative fraction. The receptors stem from a man aged 18 to 29 in good health.

The table lists this clone with a count of one. This rearrangement joins TRBV4-1 to TRBJ2-3; TRBD2 might be the D (5 bases). Germline loops: CDR1 MGHRA, CDR2 YSYEKL. Between the trimmed V and J ends, which lost 0 bases and 5 bases, there was a span of 12 bases. This CDR3 region has 15 residues. The CDR3 region is CASSQDGREKDTQYF. The CDR3 coding sequence is TGCGCCAGCAGCCAAGATGGACGGGAAAAAGATACGCAGTATTTT.

This chain connects TRBV10-1 to TRBJ2-3; D is undetermined. V was trimmed by 5 bases and J by 6 bases, leaving 6 bases between them. The CDR3 runs 11 residues. Germline V gene sequence: CDR1 WNHNN, CDR2 SYGVQD (reference sequence). CDR3 in amino acids: CASSFKDTQYF. The CDR3 nucleotides read TGCGCCAGCAGTTTTAAGGATACGCAGTATTTT.

In this sample, this clone turned up once. This may come from a read error, since a much larger clone is one base off. Other DNA sequences from this sample encode an identical CDR3 as well. Here the CDR3 DNA reads TGTGCCAGCAGCCTACCCAATCAGCCCCAGCATTTT. It specifies CASSLPNQPQHF. The genes are TRBV7-9 and TRBJ1-5; D call uncertain. This CDR3 spans 12 amino acids. Germline V CDR1 and CDR2: SEHNR, FQNEAQ (reference sequence). V lost 5 bases and J 3 bases, leaving 5 bases between the germline ends.

The chain couples TRBV5-1 to TRBJ2-3; D possibly corresponds to TRBD2 (5 bases). The CDR3 totals 16 residues. Germline-derived CDR1 and CDR2 are SGHRS and YFSETQ. V was cut by 0 bases and J by 3 bases, with 14 bases left in between. CDR3 protein: CASSLGSGPGTDTQYF. The CDR3 region has the DNA TGCGCCAGCAGCTTGGGGTCGGGCCCGGGGACAGATACGCAGTATTTT. The full variable domain, with the rest looked up from reference TRBV5-1 and TRBJ2-3, is KAGVTQTPRYLIKTRGQQVTLSCSPISGHRSVSWYQQTPGQGLQFLFEYFSETQRNKGNFPGRFSGRQFSNSRSEMNVSTLELGDSALYLCASSLGSGPGTDTQYFGPGTRLTVL.

The genes are TRBV2 and TRBJ1-5; TRBD1 matches 7 bases. With V trimmed by 6 bases and J by 2 bases, 7 bases remained unmatched. This CDR3 has 15 residues. Germline CDR1 SNHLY, CDR2 FYNNEI. The CDR3 DNA follows: TGTGCCAGCAGCGTCAGGACAGGAGGCAATCAGCCCCAGCATTTT. It encodes CASSVRTGGNQPQHF.

This chain joins TRBV11-2 and TRBJ2-7; the D is unclear. The CDR3 extends over 15 amino acids. The V and J ends lost 0 bases and 2 bases respectively, with 11 bases between them. Germline CDR1 reads SGHAT; CDR2 reads FQNNGV. CDR3 coding DNA: TGTGCCAGCAGCTTAGATATCGGCAACGCCTACGAGCAGTACTTC. Its translation is CASSLDIGNAYEQYF. Full variable domain (outside the CDR3, taken from reference TRBV11-2 and TRBJ2-7): EAGVAQSPRYKIIEKRQSVAFWCNPISGHATLYWYQQILGQGPKLLIQFQNNGVVDDSQLPKDRFSAERLKGVDSTLKIQPAKLEDSAVYLCASSLDIGNAYEQYFGPGTRLTVT.

This chain links TRBV11-2 with TRBJ2-2; 8 bases are a match to TRBD2. Trimming at V came to 7 bases and at J to 3 bases, leaving 10 bases not matched to a gene. The CDR3 totals 16 residues. Per germline, CDR1 SGHAT and CDR2 FQNNGV. CDR3 coding DNA: TGTGCCAGCACACTCGGGGGGGGCCTCCACACCGGGGAGCTGTTTTTT. Its protein product is CASTLGGGLHTGELFF.

The chain joins TRBV27 to TRBJ1-5; a possible D gene is TRBD1 (5 bases). Trimming left V 3 bases short and J 0 bases short, with 12 bases between. This CDR3 spans 16 amino acids. Germline values: CDR1 MNHEY, CDR2 SMNVEV (reference sequence). In nucleotides, the CDR3 is TGTGCCAGCAGTTTCCAGGGAACGGCTAGCAATCAGCCCCAGCATTTT. Protein: CASSFQGTASNQPQHF.

V gene TRBV25-1 combines with J gene TRBJ2-2; TRBD2 agrees at 7 bases. V dropped 9 bases and J dropped 7; count of bases not matched to a gene: 14. There are 15 residues in the CDR3. Germline CDR1 is MGHDK and CDR2 is SYGVNS. CDR3 coding DNA: TGTGCCAGGGGTATGGGAGGGGCTAAAGTCGGGGAGCTGTTTTTT. This translates into CARGMGGAKVGELFF.

The chain recombines TRBV2 with TRBJ1-4; 8 positions agree with TRBD1. The CDR3 is 15 amino acids. Germline trimming cut 4 bases from V and 8 bases from J; bases unmatched to any gene: 9. Germline V gene sequence: CDR1 SNHLY, CDR2 FYNNEI. CDR3 DNA sequence: TGTGCCAGCAGTGTCCAGGGGGCGCTTAGCGAAAAACTGTTTTTT. It codes for CASSVQGALSEKLFF.

The rearrangement joins TRBV30 to TRBJ1-3; a possible D gene is TRBD1 (5 bases). Germline V gene sequence: CDR1 GTSNPN, CDR2 SVGIG (reference sequence). CDR3 length: 14 residues. Trimming removed 2 bases at V and 5 bases at J, with 13 bases between. CDR3 amino acids: CAWSQNGGRNTIYF. The CDR3 DNA is TGTGCCTGGAGTCAAAACGGGGGTAGAAACACCATATATTTT.

The chain carries TRBV7-2 and TRBJ1-2; D call uncertain. Germline loops: CDR1 SGHTA, CDR2 FQGNSA. The CDR3 is 13 residues long. The V end lost 6 bases, the J end lost 2 bases, and 10 bases lay between the germline ends. The CDR3 DNA reads TGTGCCAGCAGACTCGACGGGAACTATGGCTACACCTTC. Translating gives CASRLDGNYGYTF. Looking up the rest from reference TRBV7-2 and TRBJ1-2 gives the full variable domain: GAGVSQSPSNKVTEKGKDVELRCDPISGHTALYWYRQSLGQGLEFLIYFQGNSAPDKSGLPSDRFSAERTGGSVSTLTIQRTQQEDSAVYLCASRLDGNYGYTFGSGTRLTVV.

This rearrangement joins TRBV7-6 to TRBJ1-5; TRBD1 matches at 10 bases. This CDR3 is 15 amino acids long. V shed 5 bases, J shed 9 bases, and the junction held 10 bases outside the gene matches. The germline V gene has CDR1 SGHVS and CDR2 FNYEAQ. The CDR3 nucleotides are TGTGCCAGCAGCCCTGGGACAGGGGTATCGACGCCCCAGCATTTT. Translating it yields CASSPGTGVSTPQHF. Full variable domain (missing parts from reference TRBV7-6 and TRBJ1-5): GAGVSQSPRYKVTKRGQDVALRCDPISGHVSLYWYRQALGQGPEFLTYFNYEAQQDKSGLPNDRFSAERPEGSISTLTIQRTEQRDSAMYRCASSPGTGVSTPQHFGDGTRLSIL.

The CDR3: CASSLLGEGRKNIQYF. The CDR3 region has the DNA TGTGCCAGTAGCCTCCTCGGTGAGGGGAGGAAAAACATTCAGTACTTC. The rearrangement joins TRBV19 to TRBJ2-4, with D possibly TRBD2 on 6 matching bases. Trimming left V 6 bases short and J 4 bases short, with 19 bases between. CDR1 LNHDA and CDR2 SQIVND come from the germline V gene (reference sequence). The CDR3 consists of 16 residues.

The chain combines TRBV5-4 with TRBJ2-5, with a tentative D call TRBD1 (6 bases). CDR1 and CDR2 (germline): SGHNT, YYREEE (reference sequence). Trimming cost V 4 bases and J 5 bases, with 15 bases left between them. The CDR3 extends over 14 amino acids. CDR3 in amino acids: CASSPQGRKETQYF. The CDR3 DNA follows: TGTGCCAGCAGCCCGCAGGGGCGGAAGGAGACCCAGTACTTC.

This sequence joins TRBV30 and TRBJ2-2; 8 bases agree with TRBD2. Germline V lookup: CDR1 GTSNPN, CDR2 SVGIG (reference sequence). The CDR3 sequence is 15 residues long. In DNA, the CDR3 is TGTGCTACACCCTCCAGCGGGGGTACCACCGGGGAGCTGTTTTTT. This encodes CATPSSGGTTGELFF.

This chain uses TRBV19 with TRBJ2-7; weak D call: TRBD1 (6 bases). This CDR3 spans 13 amino acids. Germline V CDR1 and CDR2: LNHDA, SQIVND (reference sequence). The V and J ends lost 1 base and 5 bases respectively, with 9 bases between them. CDR3 sequence reads: CASSIGAGDEQYF. The CDR3 nucleotides read TGTGCCAGTAGTATAGGGGCAGGGGACGAGCAGTACTTC. Looking up the rest from reference TRBV19 and TRBJ2-7 gives the full variable domain: DGGITQSPKYLFRKEGQNVTLSCEQNLNHDAMYWYRQDPGQGLRLIYYSQIVNDFQKGDIAEGYSVSREKKESFPLTVTSAQKNPTAFYLCASSIGAGDEQYFGPGTRLTVT.

This chain joins TRBV25-1 and TRBJ2-7, with TRBD1 as a possible D gene (6 bases). With 6 bases removed from V and 10 bases from J, the gap between germline ends came to 25 bases. Germline loops: CDR1 MGHDK, CDR2 SYGVNS. This CDR3 is built from 15 residues. In nucleotides, the CDR3 is TGTGCCAGCAGCGACATTGGACAGTCCAATCCAGCCCAGTACTTC. It is translated as CASSDIGQSNPAQYF.

This chain joins TRBV7-2 and TRBJ2-5; 10 bases line up with TRBD2. CDR1 and CDR2 (germline): SGHTA, FQGNSA. Trimming at V came to 5 bases and at J to 5 bases, leaving 8 bases not matched to a gene. CDR3 length: 15 amino acids. As DNA, the CDR3 is TGTGCCAGCAGCAAAGCGGGGGGGCCAGGGGAGACCCAGTACTTC. Translation gives CASSKAGGPGETQYF.

The chain links TRBV10-3 to TRBJ2-7, with a weak D call TRBD2 (6 bases). V lost 2 bases to trimming and J lost 6 bases, with 14 bases between them. Germline CDR1 and CDR2: ENHRY and SYGVKD. CDR3 length equals 14 residues. CDR3 region: CAISEPYEGGEQYF. Written as DNA, the CDR3 is TGTGCCATCAGTGAGCCCTACGAGGGAGGCGAGCAGTACTTC.

The V gene is TRBV5-1, the J gene TRBJ2-2; TRBD2 matches at 10 bases. V was clipped by 5 bases and J by 6 bases; unmatched bases: 4. Germline V gene sequence: CDR1 SGHRS, CDR2 YFSETQ. The CDR3 covers 14 residues. CDR3 protein: CASRASGSPGELFF. For the CDR3, the DNA is TGCGCCAGCAGGGCTAGCGGGAGTCCCGGGGAGCTGTTTTTT.

The V gene is TRBV19, the J gene TRBJ2-2, with unresolved D. The CDR3 length is 15 residues. CDR1 is LNHDA and CDR2 is SQIVND in the germline V gene (reference sequence). V lost 3 bases and J lost 4, with 12 bases in between. The CDR3 DNA sequence: TGTGCCAGTAGTATTGACCGACTTGCCACCGGGGAGCTGTTTTTT. Translated, it gives CASSIDRLATGELFF. Full variable domain (missing parts from reference TRBV19 and TRBJ2-2): DGGITQSPKYLFRKEGQNVTLSCEQNLNHDAMYWYRQDPGQGLRLIYYSQIVNDFQKGDIAEGYSVSREKKESFPLTVTSAQKNPTAFYLCASSIDRLATGELFFGEGSRLTVL.

V usage is TRBV18 and J usage is TRBJ1-3; TRBD1 aligns across 9 bases. V dropped 3 bases and J dropped 4; count of bases not matched to a gene: 4. Germline CDR1 is KGHSH and CDR2 is LQKENI. CDR3 length equals 15 residues. The CDR3 nucleotides read TGTGCCAGCTCACCCGGGACAGGGCACGGAAACACCATATATTTT. Protein: CASSPGTGHGNTIYF.

V gene TRBV6-6 combines with J gene TRBJ2-1; weak D call: TRBD1 (6 bases). V shed 6 bases and J shed 8 bases, with 17 bases lying between them. This CDR3 contains 14 residues. Germline-derived CDR1 and CDR2 are MNHNY and SVGAGI (reference sequence). The CDR3 bases are TGTGCCAGCAGGCTCAGGGGCGTGGTGGATGAGCAGTTCTTC. Its translation: CASRLRGVVDEQFF.

The chain couples TRBV6-6 to TRBJ2-3; D tentatively reads TRBD1 or TRBD2 (5 bases each). Trimming took 10 bases from V and 6 from J, leaving 23 bases between them. Germline V gene lookup returns CDR1 MNHNY and CDR2 SVGAGI (reference sequence). The CDR3 covers 15 residues. CDR3 in DNA: TGTGCCATCAGCGGCCTCCTCTTGGGGGAGGATACGCAGTATTTT. It codes for CAISGLLLGEDTQYF.

The chain couples TRBV2 to TRBJ2-7; 9 bases match TRBD2. This CDR3 contains 14 residues. Germline V gives CDR1 SNHLY, CDR2 FYNNEI. With V trimmed by 7 bases and J by 3 bases, 7 bases remained unmatched. CDR3 sequence reads: CASNSGRPHYEQYF. The CDR3 coding sequence is TGTGCCAGCAACAGCGGGAGGCCACACTACGAGCAGTACTTC.

The chain joins TRBV6-1 to TRBJ2-7; tentative D call: TRBD1 (5 bases). V lost 8 bases and J lost 4, with 9 bases in between. Germline V gene lookup returns CDR1 MNHNS and CDR2 SASEGT. This CDR3 is 11 amino acids long. CDR3 DNA sequence: TGTGCCAGCGGGGCCACATACGAGCAGTACTTC. Translation: CASGATYEQYF.

V gene TRBV5-1 combines with J gene TRBJ2-7; maybe TRBD1 (6 bases). The CDR3 has 15 amino acids. V was trimmed by 3 bases and J by 6 bases, leaving 19 bases between them. Germline CDR1 SGHRS, CDR2 YFSETQ. This CDR3 is CASSSVPQQGSEQYF. In DNA, the CDR3 is TGCGCCAGCAGCTCGGTCCCCCAACAGGGCAGCGAGCAGTACTTC.

The chain uses TRBV5-6 and TRBJ2-5; 8 positions agree with TRBD2. The germline V gene encodes CDR1 SGHDT and CDR2 YYEEEE. This CDR3 is built from 15 residues. Trimming took 2 bases from V and 0 from J; bases not matched to a gene: 3. This CDR3 is CASSLLSGDQETQYF. CDR3 sequence (DNA): TGTGCCAGCAGCTTACTTAGCGGGGACCAAGAGACCCAGTACTTC.

This rearrangement joins TRBV28 to TRBJ1-1; no reliable D call. This CDR3 region has 12 residues. The germline V gene has CDR1 MDHEN and CDR2 SYDVKM. Trimming removed 5 bases at V and 14 bases at J, with 18 bases between. The CDR3 spells CASSSSQVSRFF. CDR3 coding DNA: TGTGCCAGCAGTAGTTCCCAAGTGAGTAGGTTCTTT.

The chain recombines TRBV7-2 with TRBJ2-4; 8 positions agree with TRBD1. The CDR3 has 14 amino acids. V shed 5 bases and J 7 bases; nucleotides not matched to a gene: 7. CDR1 SGHTA and CDR2 FQGNSA come from the germline V gene. The CDR3 nucleotides read TGTGCCAGCAGCGACCCAGGGGGCCGGAACATTCAGTACTTC. Translating it yields CASSDPGGRNIQYF.

The chain employs TRBV11-3 and TRBJ2-2; no firm D call. Per the germline V gene, CDR1 is SGHNT and CDR2 is YENEEA. CDR3 length equals 18 residues. V was shortened by 2 bases and J by 1 base, with 17 bases between the two germline ends. Written as DNA, the CDR3 is TGTGCCAGCAGCTTACCCACCCTTGGCAGGATGAACACCGGGGAGCTGTTTTTT. Its protein product is CASSLPTLGRMNTGELFF.